A selection of T cell receptor beta chains follows, all from one sample in a study of blood T cell repertoires in COVID-19. Repertoires were generated with immunoSEQ multiplex PCR, while TCRdb's copy carries only in-frame clones and drops some. The sample carries a few hundred thousand clones, about 86% recorded once. Material: PBMCs or T cells enriched from blood (not recorded which). The receptors originated from a woman in her forties or fifties with acute COVID-19. Each CDR3 is given with its conserved first and last residue. A D gene is named only where the DNA matches it firmly. For some rows the clone size is stated as once, few or many, or as a class when expanded; others skip it.

D: -
V: TRBV7-6
size: -
J: TRBJ2-7
CDR3: CASSLVAHEQYF
DNA: TGTGCCAGCAGCTTAGTAGCCCACGAGCAGTACTTC

D: TRBD2
V: TRBV7-9
size: -
J: TRBJ2-1
CDR3: CASSPGTSGYNEQFF
DNA: TGTGCCAGCAGCCCCGGGACTAGCGGCTACAATGAGCAGTTCTTC

D: TRBD1
V: TRBV5-4
size: once
J: TRBJ2-5
CDR3: CASSPGTEETQYF
DNA: TGTGCCAGCAGCCCCGGGACAGAAGAGACCCAGTACTTC

D: -
V: TRBV21-1
size: -
J: TRBJ2-1
CDR3: CASSKPRDSYNEQFF
DNA: TGTGCCAGCAGCAAACCCCGGGACAGCTACAATGAGCAGTTCTTC

D: TRBD1
V: TRBV5-1
size: -
J: TRBJ2-2
CDR3: CASSLSPGQGGTGELFF
DNA: TGCGCCAGCAGCTTGAGTCCAGGACAGGGTGGGACCGGGGAGCTGTTTTTT

D: -
V: TRBV21-1
size: -
J: TRBJ1-5
CDR3: CASSKADRAGQPQHF
DNA: TGTGCCAGCAGCAAAGCAGACAGGGCAGGCCAGCCCCAGCATTTT

D: TRBD1
V: TRBV4-1
size: -
J: TRBJ1-2
CDR3: CASSLGQGNYGYTF
DNA: TGCGCCAGCAGCCTCGGACAGGGGAACTATGGCTACACCTTC

D: TRBD2
V: TRBV6-5
size: -
J: TRBJ2-1
CDR3: CASSLRTSGPYNEQFF
DNA: TGTGCCAGCAGTTTACGGACTAGCGGACCCTACAATGAGCAGTTCTTC

D: TRBD2
V: TRBV28
size: -
J: TRBJ2-7
CDR3: CASSLRASGRYEQYF
DNA: TGTGCCAGCAGTTTACGGGCTAGCGGGAGATACGAGCAGTACTTC

D: -
V: TRBV29-1
size: -
J: TRBJ2-3
CDR3: CSVDLLSTDTQYF
DNA: TGCAGCGTTGATCTACTGAGCACAGATACGCAGTATTTT

D: TRBD1
V: TRBV7-3
size: -
J: TRBJ2-1
CDR3: CASSSGQAHNEQFF
DNA: TGTGCCAGCAGCTCCGGACAGGCGCATAATGAGCAGTTCTTC

D: -
V: TRBV11-2
size: -
J: TRBJ2-3
CDR3: CASSLLGGADTQYF
DNA: TGTGCCAGCAGCTTACTAGGGGGGGCAGATACGCAGTATTTT

D: TRBD1
V: TRBV9
size: -
J: TRBJ2-6
CDR3: CASSVRTGGISGANVLTF
DNA: TGTGCCAGCAGCGTTCGGACAGGGGGCATCTCTGGGGCCAACGTCCTGACTTTC

D: -
V: TRBV30
size: once
J: TRBJ2-2
CDR3: CAWSVLAGVTGELFF
DNA: TGTGCCTGGAGTGTACTGGCAGGGGTTACCGGGGAGCTGTTTTTT

D: TRBD2
V: TRBV20-1
size: -
J: TRBJ2-3
CDR3: CRTTSGGTQYF
DNA: TGCAGGACAACTAGCGGCGGAACGCAGTATTTT

D: -
V: TRBV12-3/TRBV12-4
size: -
J: TRBJ2-3
CDR3: CASVPQGTDTQYF
DNA: TGTGCCAGCGTCCCCCAGGGCACAGATACGCAGTATTTT

D: TRBD1
V: TRBV18
size: -
J: TRBJ2-1
CDR3: CASSPPGQAFGEQFF
DNA: TGTGCCAGCTCACCACCGGGACAGGCGTTTGGTGAGCAGTTCTTC

D: -
V: TRBV30
size: -
J: TRBJ2-1
CDR3: CAWSPGPLGALPNEQFF
DNA: TGTGCCTGGAGTCCGGGCCCCTTGGGGGCCCTCCCTAATGAGCAGTTCTTC

D: -
V: TRBV27
size: -
J: TRBJ2-2
CDR3: CASSPRVAPGELFF
DNA: TGTGCCAGCAGTCCTCGAGTAGCGCCCGGGGAGCTGTTTTTT

D: -
V: TRBV27
size: -
J: TRBJ2-6
CDR3: CASSLSSGANVLTF
DNA: TGTGCCAGCAGTCTCAGCTCTGGGGCCAACGTCCTGACTTTC

D: TRBD1
V: TRBV4-1
size: -
J: TRBJ2-2
CDR3: CASSHQAPGTGNTGELFF
DNA: TGCGCCAGCAGCCACCAGGCTCCCGGGACAGGGAACACCGGGGAGCTGTTTTTT

D: TRBD1
V: TRBV5-1
size: -
J: TRBJ1-1
CDR3: CASSDRDRGRTEAFF
DNA: TGCGCCAGCAGCGACCGGGACAGGGGGCGAACTGAAGCTTTCTTT

D: TRBD1
V: TRBV9
size: -
J: TRBJ1-4
CDR3: CASSVEGGGEKLFF
DNA: TGTGCCAGCAGCGTAGAAGGGGGCGGTGAAAAACTGTTTTTT

D: TRBD2
V: TRBV19
size: -
J: TRBJ2-1
CDR3: CASTPGLAGPEQFF
DNA: TGTGCCAGTACCCCGGGACTAGCGGGACCTGAGCAGTTCTTC

D: -
V: TRBV3-1/TRBV3-2
size: -
J: TRBJ1-2
CDR3: CASSQRGGFNYGYTF
DNA: TGTGCCAGCAGCCAAAGGGGAGGTTTTAATTATGGCTACACCTTC

D: -
V: TRBV27
size: -
J: TRBJ1-5
CDR3: CASSLSGGYSNQPQHF
DNA: TGTGCCAGCAGTTTATCAGGCGGCTATAGCAATCAGCCCCAGCATTTT

D: -
V: TRBV18
size: -
J: TRBJ2-1
CDR3: CASSPFDRNNEQFF
DNA: TGTGCCAGCTCACCATTCGACAGGAACAATGAGCAGTTCTTC

D: -
V: TRBV28
size: -
J: TRBJ1-1
CDR3: CASIPSRDTEAFF
DNA: TGTGCCAGCATCCCCTCCCGCGACACTGAAGCTTTCTTT

D: TRBD1
V: TRBV5-1
size: -
J: TRBJ1-6
CDR3: CASSPWTGTDNSPLHF
DNA: TGCGCCAGCAGCCCTTGGACAGGGACGGATAATTCACCCCTCCACTTT

D: TRBD2
V: TRBV6-5
size: -
J: TRBJ2-7
CDR3: CASRPHRGSIVEQYF
DNA: TGTGCCAGCAGACCGCACCGCGGGAGCATCGTCGAGCAGTACTTC

D: -
V: TRBV3-1/TRBV3-2
size: -
J: TRBJ2-7
CDR3: CASSASGSYEQYF
DNA: TGTGCCAGCAGCGCAAGCGGTTCCTACGAGCAGTACTTC

D: -
V: TRBV7-8
size: -
J: TRBJ2-1
CDR3: CASSSPYIEVRYNEQFF
DNA: TGTGCCAGCAGCTCCCCTTATATTGAGGTACGCTACAATGAGCAGTTCTTC

D: -
V: TRBV27
size: -
J: TRBJ1-5
CDR3: CASSLWGGNQPQHF
DNA: TGTGCCAGCAGTTTGTGGGGGGGAAATCAGCCCCAGCATTTT

D: -
V: TRBV18
size: -
J: TRBJ2-1
CDR3: CASSPQGRGGSYNEQFF
DNA: TGTGCCAGCTCACCGCAAGGCAGGGGTGGCTCCTACAATGAGCAGTTCTTC

D: -
V: TRBV5-1
size: -
J: TRBJ2-7
CDR3: CASSLVQRQGYEQYF
DNA: TGCGCCAGCAGCTTGGTCCAGCGTCAGGGTTATGAGCAGTACTTC

D: -
V: TRBV2
size: -
J: TRBJ1-4
CDR3: CASRRTTTNEKLFF
DNA: TGTGCCAGCCGCCGGACAACAACTAATGAAAAACTGTTTTTT

D: TRBD1
V: TRBV4-2
size: -
J: TRBJ1-2
CDR3: CASSPGQVSFGYTF
DNA: TGTGCCAGCAGCCCCGGACAGGTCAGTTTTGGCTACACCTTC

D: TRBD1
V: TRBV13
size: -
J: TRBJ1-6
CDR3: CASSVGQGLSPLHF
DNA: TGTGCCAGCAGCGTGGGACAGGGACTTTCACCCCTCCACTTT

D: -
V: TRBV5-1
size: -
J: TRBJ1-1
CDR3: CASSLAGWSGATEAFF
DNA: TGCGCCAGCAGCTTGGCTGGCTGGTCAGGGGCCACTGAAGCTTTCTTT

D: TRBD1
V: TRBV18
size: once
J: TRBJ2-3
CDR3: CASSPRQGTSTDTQYF
DNA: TGTGCCAGCTCACCTAGACAGGGGACTAGCACAGATACGCAGTATTTT

D: TRBD1
V: TRBV28
size: -
J: TRBJ2-7
CDR3: CASSAGQGAYEQYF
DNA: TGTGCCAGCAGTGCGGGACAGGGGGCATACGAGCAGTACTTC

D: TRBD2
V: TRBV7-2
size: -
J: TRBJ2-2
CDR3: CASSSPGLAGYTGELFF
DNA: TGTGCCAGCAGCTCACCGGGACTAGCGGGATACACCGGGGAGCTGTTTTTT

D: -
V: TRBV7-8
size: -
J: TRBJ1-1
CDR3: CASSLRVRTEAFF
DNA: TGTGCCAGCAGCTTGAGGGTTCGCACTGAAGCTTTCTTT

D: -
V: TRBV19
size: -
J: TRBJ1-2
CDR3: CASSLGRTVYYGYTF
DNA: TGTGCCAGTAGCCTCGGTAGGACAGTCTACTATGGCTACACCTTC

D: TRBD2
V: TRBV5-1
size: -
J: TRBJ2-7
CDR3: CASSMLGAGDHEQYF
DNA: TGCGCCAGCAGCATGTTGGGAGCGGGAGACCACGAGCAGTACTTC

D: -
V: TRBV18
size: -
J: TRBJ2-2
CDR3: CASSPQAGNTGELFF
DNA: TGTGCCAGCTCACCACAAGCGGGGAACACCGGGGAGCTGTTTTTT

D: TRBD1
V: TRBV4-2
size: -
J: TRBJ1-3
CDR3: CASSNRGKVPSGNTIYF
DNA: TGTGCCAGCAGCAACAGGGGAAAGGTCCCATCTGGAAACACCATATATTTT

D: -
V: TRBV27
size: -
J: TRBJ2-3
CDR3: CASGTVRTDTQYF
DNA: TGTGCCAGTGGGACTGTGCGCACAGATACGCAGTATTTT

D: TRBD2
V: TRBV18
size: -
J: TRBJ2-5
CDR3: CASSPTSGMGETQYF
DNA: TGTGCCAGCTCACCGACTAGCGGGATGGGAGAGACCCAGTACTTC

D: TRBD1
V: TRBV5-1
size: once
J: TRBJ2-7
CDR3: CASSPHGQGVRFEQYF
DNA: TGCGCCAGCAGCCCGCATGGACAGGGTGTTCGGTTCGAGCAGTACTTC

D: -
V: TRBV21-1
size: -
J: TRBJ2-5
CDR3: CASARGKGAGKTQYF
DNA: TGTGCCAGCGCCCGAGGGAAGGGAGCGGGGAAGACCCAGTACTTC

D: TRBD1
V: TRBV28
size: -
J: TRBJ1-6
CDR3: CATLGGQVQFLPLHF
DNA: TGTGCCACTCTGGGGGGACAGGTGCAGTTCTTACCCCTCCACTTT

D: TRBD1
V: TRBV27
size: -
J: TRBJ2-7
CDR3: CASSFGPPQGGAGNSYEQYF
DNA: TGTGCCAGCAGTTTCGGACCACCCCAAGGGGGCGCAGGGAACTCCTACGAGCAGTACTTC

D: -
V: TRBV28
size: once
J: TRBJ1-1
CDR3: CASSMEPGEAFF
DNA: TGTGCCAGCAGTATGGAACCGGGGGAAGCTTTCTTT